This T cell receptor (beta chain) was captured in a study of breast tumors, draining lymph nodes, adjacent tissues. Notes on the study in general: Tumor TCR diversity was below lymph nodes but above nontumor tissue. That most tumor T cells come from lymph nodes remained unproven. Findings are consistent with lymph node origin and intratumoral expansion of most tumor T cells. Luminal-like breast cancer showed significantly higher tumor–nontumor repertoire similarity than basal-like.

Germline V CDR1 and CDR2: GTSNPN, SVGIG (reference sequence). This CDR3 contains 14 residues. Trimming at V came to 6 bases and at J to 5 bases, leaving 10 bases not matched to a gene. TCRdb reprocessed the multiplex PCR reads via MiXCR and lists one record per CDR3 protein. Of 150,000 to 200,000 distinct CDR3 sequences listed, around 33% are singletons. The lymph nodes were axillary draining lymph nodes from breast cancer patients. This clonotype has ten or more counts. Its target is unknown. This sequence was found in a female donor with breast cancer. Some clones in this sample may be carry-over from other donors' samples. V usage is TRBV30 and J usage is TRBJ2-1, with 7 bases identical to TRBD2. Sequencing used axillary lymph node tissue. DNA of the CDR3: TGTGCCTGCGCGCGGGACTACCTTAACAATGAGCAGTTCTTC. Its protein product is CACARDYLNNEQFF.